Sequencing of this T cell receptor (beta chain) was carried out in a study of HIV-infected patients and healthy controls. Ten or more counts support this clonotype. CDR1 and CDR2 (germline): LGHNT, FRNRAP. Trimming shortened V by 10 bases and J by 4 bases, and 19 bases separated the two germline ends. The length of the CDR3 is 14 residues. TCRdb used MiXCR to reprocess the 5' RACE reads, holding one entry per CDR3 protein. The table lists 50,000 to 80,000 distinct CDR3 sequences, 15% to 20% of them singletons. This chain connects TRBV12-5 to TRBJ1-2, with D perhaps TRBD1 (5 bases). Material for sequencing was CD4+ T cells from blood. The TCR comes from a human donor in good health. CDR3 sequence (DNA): TGTGCTACCTGGCCGTTGGGGACCCTCTATGGCTACACCTTC. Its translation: CATWPLGTLYGYTF.